The clone carrying this T cell receptor beta chain was picked up a small number of times. The antigen is unknown. Sequencing libraries made from TCR beta cDNA carried unique molecular identifiers. TCRdb itself ran the PCR reads through MiXCR, one entry per CDR3 protein. The sample includes roughly 180,000 distinct CDR3 sequences, about 29% seen only once; the top ten take over 1.2%. This sample stems from a study of post-analysis software for immune sequencing data. Looking at the study overall: The disease courses covered relapsing-remitting, secondary progressive and progressive-relapsing multiple sclerosis.

Study observations and caveats: Included in a set of roughly five TRBV segments more frequent in patients than controls were TRBV5-6, TRBV5-1 and TRBV20-1.

Germline V gene data show CDR1 as ENHRY and CDR2 as SYGVKD. The CDR3 has 16 residues. V lost 4 bases and J lost 6; bases outside the gene matches: 12. The chain links TRBV10-3 to TRBJ2-1; 7 bases map to TRBD2. This receptor was obtained from a girl under 18 with multiple sclerosis. The sample consisted of blood. The CDR3 DNA reads as TGTGCCATCAGTGGGTATGAGCGGGACTCTCTCAATGAGCAGTTCTTC. Translation gives CAISGYERDSLNEQFF.